This T cell receptor (beta chain) was recorded in a study of OX40 agonist ivuxolimab in advanced cancers. General study findings and limits: Average numbers of expanded clones were greater in CD8+ T cells than in CD4+.

V lost 2 bases, J lost 0 bases, and 7 bases lay in between. The CDR3 consists of 14 residues. Germline lookup yields CDR1 LNHDA and CDR2 SQIVND (reference sequence). About this clone: The antigen is undetermined.

If patients had autoimmune disease history or systemic immunosuppression, they were excluded. Sequencing was performed with immunoSEQ multiplex PCR; in TCRdb, only in-frame clones are kept and a portion is missing. Of tens of thousands of clones in the sample, around 90% are singletons; the top ten hold approximately 3%. This clonotype originated in an adult with an advanced solid tumor such as melanoma, head and neck, liver or kidney cancer. The chain links TRBV19 to TRBJ1-1, with D hard to call. The sequences come from CD4+ or CD8+ T cells sorted from blood, collected in a trial of the OX40 agonist ivuxolimab. CDR3 loop: CASSIKNMNTEAFF. CDR3 in DNA: TGTGCCAGTAGTATAAAGAACATGAACACTGAAGCTTTCTTT. Supplemented by reference TRBV19 and TRBJ1-1, the full variable domain reads DGGITQSPKYLFRKEGQNVTLSCEQNLNHDAMYWYRQDPGQGLRLIYYSQIVNDFQKGDIAEGYSVSREKKESFPLTVTSAQKNPTAFYLCASSIKNMNTEAFFGQGTRLTVV.